This is a list of T cell receptor beta chains from one sample in a study of T cells in Graves' hyperthyroidism and ophthalmopathy. TCRdb re-called the multiplex PCR reads through MiXCR, storing one row per CDR3 protein. The sample has around 500,000 distinct CDR3 sequences, approximately 23% seen once; the top ten hold around 54%. Sequenced material: blood. The receptor source for this set is a woman aged 70-85 years with Graves' ophthalmopathy. The CDR3 runs from the conserved cysteine through the conserved F or W. The order of the fields is V gene, D gene, clone size, J gene, CDR3 DNA, CDR3 protein. D genes are given only for firm matches. Part of the rows lack a size; the others show once, few, many or a class for expanded clones.

>TRBV7-2|TRBD1|NA|TRBJ1-4
TGTGCCAGCAGCTCACCGGACAGGGGTAATGAAAAACTGTTTTTT
CASSSPDRGNEKLFF
>TRBV7-9|NA|few|TRBJ2-1
TGTGCCAGCAGCCCCCCAGGGAGAGTCTACAATGAGCAGTTCTTC
CASSPPGRVYNEQFF
>TRBV6-5|NA|few|TRBJ2-2
TGTGCCAGCAGTTACTCTTCAGACGGGGAGCTGTTTTTT
CASSYSSDGELFF
>TRBV10-3|NA|NA|TRBJ2-7
TGTGCCATCAGTGAGAGGGAAGGAGTCGAGCAGTACTTC
CAISEREGVEQYF
>TRBV19|NA|NA|TRBJ2-2
TGTGCCAGTAGTATAATACCGGGACAAGGGGAGCTGTTTTTT
CASSIIPGQGELFF
>TRBV20-1|TRBD1|few|TRBJ2-6
TGCAGTGCAGGACAGGGGGCGATTGGGGCCAACGTCCTGACTTTC
CSAGQGAIGANVLTF
>TRBV30|TRBD2|once|TRBJ2-7
TGTGCCTGGGCGGGGGTAGCGGGGTTCGGTGAGCAGTACTTC
CAWAGVAGFGEQYF
>TRBV12-3/TRBV12-4|NA|many|TRBJ2-4
TGTGCCAGCAGTTTTTATCGGGGGCGAGGGGACATTCAGTACTTC
CASSFYRGRGDIQYF
>TRBV19|TRBD1|NA|TRBJ1-1
TGTGCCAGTAGTACGAAGGACAGGGGGGTATTGAACACTGAAGCTTTCTTT
CASSTKDRGVLNTEAFF
>TRBV12-5|TRBD1|few|TRBJ1-1
TGTGCTAGTGGTTTGGCCGGGACAGAAAGACACACTGAAGCTTTCTTT
CASGLAGTERHTEAFF
>TRBV20-1|TRBD2|few|TRBJ2-1
TGCAGTCCCGGCCGCCTAGCGGGGTTGGGAGAGCAGTTCTTC
CSPGRLAGLGEQFF
>TRBV10-3|NA|many|TRBJ1-5
TGTGCCATCAGTGAGTCCGGAGGGAGCAATCAGCCCCAGCATTTT
CAISESGGSNQPQHF
>TRBV11-2|NA|many|TRBJ2-5
TGTGCCAGCAGCTTATTGGGGGGAGAGACCCAGTACTTC
CASSLLGGETQYF
>TRBV20-1|NA|NA|TRBJ2-2
TGCAGTGCTAGATCCCTAGACGGGGAGCTGTTTTTT
CSARSLDGELFF
>TRBV9|TRBD2|NA|TRBJ2-2
TGTGCCAGCAGCCCCTTTCTGACTAGCGGGGCAGGCACCGGGGAGCTGTTTTTT
CASSPFLTSGAGTGELFF
>TRBV20-1|TRBD2|many|TRBJ2-7
TGCAGTGCTGGCAAGGTAGCGGGAGGGGAGTCCTACGAGCAGTACTTC
CSAGKVAGGESYEQYF
>TRBV6-1|NA|NA|TRBJ2-7
TGTGCCAGCAGTGAGGTTGGGGGTCCCTACGAGCAGTACTTC
CASSEVGGPYEQYF
>TRBV5-4|NA|NA|TRBJ2-3
TGTGCCAGCAGCTTTGGTGGTCCTGGCACAGATACGCAGTATTTT
CASSFGGPGTDTQYF
>TRBV18|NA|many|TRBJ2-5
TGTGCCAGCTCACAGGGCCACCAAGAGACCCAGTACTTC
CASSQGHQETQYF
>TRBV30|NA|few|TRBJ1-1
TGTGCCTGGAGTGTAAGGGCAGGCACTGAAGCTTTCTTT
CAWSVRAGTEAFF
>TRBV7-3|NA|few|TRBJ1-3
TGTGCCAGCAGCCCCACAGCAGGCTCTGGAAACACCATATATTTT
CASSPTAGSGNTIYF
>TRBV19|TRBD2|few|TRBJ2-5
TGTGCCAGTAGTATAGGACTAGCGGGAGACCTCCGAGAGACCCAGTACTTC
CASSIGLAGDLRETQYF
>TRBV2|TRBD1|NA|TRBJ2-3
TGTGCCAGCAAGGGACAGTTGACAGATACGCAGTATTTT
CASKGQLTDTQYF
>TRBV18|NA|NA|TRBJ1-5
TGTGCCAGCTCACTCCCGAGGGGGGAGGAGAATCAGCCCCAGCATTTT
CASSLPRGEENQPQHF
>TRBV7-2|NA|few|TRBJ1-3
TGTGCCAGCAGAGCTTTCTCTGGAAACACCATATATTTT
CASRAFSGNTIYF
>TRBV2|NA|NA|TRBJ1-4
TGTGCCAGCAGTTCCGGGAGAGAAAAACTGTTTTTT
CASSSGREKLFF
>TRBV7-9|NA|few|TRBJ2-5
TGTGCCAGCAGCTTAGGACGGCAGGGGTTGATGGAGACCCAGTACTTC
CASSLGRQGLMETQYF
>TRBV7-8|TRBD2|NA|TRBJ2-7
TGTGCCAGCAGCCTTCGACTAGCCGTAAACTCCTACGAGCAGTACTTC
CASSLRLAVNSYEQYF
>TRBV7-2|NA|NA|TRBJ1-1
TGTGCCAGCAGGCCGCCACCAGGGGATTCCACTGAAGCTTTCTTT
CASRPPPGDSTEAFF
>TRBV11-3|NA|few|TRBJ2-1
TGTGCCAGCAGCTTAGTTCCCCTCAGTGAGCAGTTCTTC
CASSLVPLSEQFF
>TRBV2|NA|many|TRBJ2-5
TGTGCCAGCAGAAAAGACAGGAACCAAGAGACCCAGTACTTC
CASRKDRNQETQYF
>TRBV11-2|NA|NA|TRBJ1-6
TGTGCCAGCAGCTTATTTCGGGACTCACCCCTCCACTTT
CASSLFRDSPLHF
>TRBV4-1|TRBD2|NA|TRBJ2-3
TGCGCCAGCAGCCAAGATTGGACCCCTAGCGGGAGTTGGGGGGCCACACCGGATACGCAGTATTTT
CASSQDWTPSGSWGATPDTQYF
>TRBV7-2|NA|many|TRBJ2-3
TGTGCCAGCAGATCCCCGGGTAGCACAGATACGCAGTATTTT
CASRSPGSTDTQYF
>TRBV29-1|TRBD2|few|TRBJ2-1
TGCAGCGCAGTTGGGAGTCCTAGCGGGAGTTATGTTGAGCAGTTCTTC
CSAVGSPSGSYVEQFF
>TRBV20-1|NA|NA|TRBJ1-4
TGCAGTGCGAGAGCCGACCCAACTAATGAAAAACTGTTTTTT
CSARADPTNEKLFF
>TRBV7-9|TRBD1|NA|TRBJ2-3
TGTGCCAGCAGCTTCGGGACAGGGACAGATACGCAGTATTTT
CASSFGTGTDTQYF
>TRBV19|NA|NA|TRBJ2-7
TGTGCCAGTAGTACCCGGACAGCAACAACCTACGAGCAGTACTTC
CASSTRTATTYEQYF
>TRBV30|TRBD2|many|TRBJ2-7
TGTGCCTGGGGAACTAGCGACGAGCAGTACTTC
CAWGTSDEQYF
>TRBV6-6|TRBD1|many|TRBJ1-4
TGTGCCAGCAGTTACCGTACAGGGGGCCGAAATGAAAAACTGTTTTTT
CASSYRTGGRNEKLFF
>TRBV6-6|NA|few|TRBJ2-5
TGTGCCAGCAGTTACTCGGGGACTCGCTTCGAGACCCAGTACTTC
CASSYSGTRFETQYF
>TRBV12-3/TRBV12-4|NA|NA|TRBJ2-2
TGTGCCACCAGGAGGGCGCGGCCCACCGGGGAGCTGTTTTTT
CATRRARPTGELFF
>TRBV3-1|NA|NA|TRBJ2-4
TGTGCCAGCAGCCAGGGAGGACTAGCCAAAAACATTCAGTACTTC
CASSQGGLAKNIQYF
>TRBV2|TRBD2|NA|TRBJ2-2
TGTGCCAGCATGATGACTAGCGGAGGAGTCGGGGAGCTGTTTTTT
CASMMTSGGVGELFF
>TRBV5-8|TRBD1|few|TRBJ1-6
TGTGCCAGCAGCCAGTGGGCCGGGACAGGGTGGCCGTCACCCCTCCACTTT
CASSQWAGTGWPSPLHF
>TRBV9|TRBD1|NA|TRBJ1-2
TGTGCCAGCAGCGCCACCGGGACAGGCTCCAATGGCTACACCTTC
CASSATGTGSNGYTF
>TRBV24-1|NA|NA|TRBJ2-3
TGTGCCACCAGTGGGGTTGGCAGCACAGATACGCAGTATTTT
CATSGVGSTDTQYF
>TRBV11-2|NA|few|TRBJ1-1
TGTGCCAGCAGCTTAAGGACCGCATTGATGAACACTGAAGCTTTCTTT
CASSLRTALMNTEAFF